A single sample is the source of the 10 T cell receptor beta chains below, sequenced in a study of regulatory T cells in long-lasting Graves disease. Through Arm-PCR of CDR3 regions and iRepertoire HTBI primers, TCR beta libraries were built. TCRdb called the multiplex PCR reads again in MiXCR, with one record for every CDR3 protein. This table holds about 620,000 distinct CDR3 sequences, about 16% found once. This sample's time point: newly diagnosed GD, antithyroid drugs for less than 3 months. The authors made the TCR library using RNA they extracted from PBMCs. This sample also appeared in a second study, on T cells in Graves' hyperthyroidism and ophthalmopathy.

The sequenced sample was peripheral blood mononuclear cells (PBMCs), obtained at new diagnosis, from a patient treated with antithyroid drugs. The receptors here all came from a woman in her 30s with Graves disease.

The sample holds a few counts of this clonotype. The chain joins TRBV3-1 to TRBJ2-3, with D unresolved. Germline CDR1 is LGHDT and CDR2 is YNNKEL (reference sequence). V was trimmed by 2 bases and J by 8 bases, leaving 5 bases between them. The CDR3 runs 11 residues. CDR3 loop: CASSQSLTQYF. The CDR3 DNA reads TGTGCCAGCAGCCAATCTCTTACGCAGTATTTT.

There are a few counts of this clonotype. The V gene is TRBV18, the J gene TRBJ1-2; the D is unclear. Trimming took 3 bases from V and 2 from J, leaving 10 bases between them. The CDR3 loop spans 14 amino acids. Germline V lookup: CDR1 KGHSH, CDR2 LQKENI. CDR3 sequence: CASSPGGMNYGYTF. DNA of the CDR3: TGTGCCAGCTCACCCGGCGGGATGAACTATGGCTACACCTTC. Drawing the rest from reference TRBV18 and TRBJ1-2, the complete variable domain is NAGVMQNPRHLVRRRGQEARLRCSPMKGHSHVYWYRQLPEEGLKFMVYLQKENIIDESGMPKERFSAEFPKEGPSILRIQQVVRGDSAAYFCASSPGGMNYGYTFGSGTRLTVV.

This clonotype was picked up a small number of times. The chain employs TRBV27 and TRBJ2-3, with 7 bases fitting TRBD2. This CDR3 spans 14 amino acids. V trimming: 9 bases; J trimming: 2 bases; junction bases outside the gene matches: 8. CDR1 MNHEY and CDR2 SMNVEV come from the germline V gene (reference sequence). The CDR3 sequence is CARTLSGTTDTQYF. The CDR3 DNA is TGTGCCAGGACCTTAAGCGGGACCACAGATACGCAGTATTTT.

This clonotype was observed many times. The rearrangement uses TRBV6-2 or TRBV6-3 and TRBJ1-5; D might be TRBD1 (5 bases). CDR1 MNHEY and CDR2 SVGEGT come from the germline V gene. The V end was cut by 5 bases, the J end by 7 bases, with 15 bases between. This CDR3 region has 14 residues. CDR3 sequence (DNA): TGTGCCAGCAGTCAAACCAGGGCGGGGCAGCCCCAGCATTTT. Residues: CASSQTRAGQPQHF.

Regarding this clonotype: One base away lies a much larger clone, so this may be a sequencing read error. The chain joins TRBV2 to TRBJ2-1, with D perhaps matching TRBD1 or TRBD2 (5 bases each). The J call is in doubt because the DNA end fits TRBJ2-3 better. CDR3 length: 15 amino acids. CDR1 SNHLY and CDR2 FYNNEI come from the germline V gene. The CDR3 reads CASSDPGLYIDTQYF. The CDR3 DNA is TGTGCCAGCAGTGACCCGGGGCTTTATATCGATACGCAGTATTTT.

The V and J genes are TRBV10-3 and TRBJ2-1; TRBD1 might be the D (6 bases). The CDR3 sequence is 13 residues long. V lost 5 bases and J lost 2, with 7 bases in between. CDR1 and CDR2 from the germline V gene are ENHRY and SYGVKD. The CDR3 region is CAISWTAYNEQFF. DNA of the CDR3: TGTGCCATCAGTTGGACAGCCTACAATGAGCAGTTCTTC.

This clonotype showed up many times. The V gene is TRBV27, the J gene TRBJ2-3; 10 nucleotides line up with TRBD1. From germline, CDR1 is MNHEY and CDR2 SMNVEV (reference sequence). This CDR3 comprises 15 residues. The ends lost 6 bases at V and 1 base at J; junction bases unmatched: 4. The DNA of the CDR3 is TGTGCCAGCAGAGACAGGGGGCTTCGCACAGATACGCAGTATTTT. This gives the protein CASRDRGLRTDTQYF.

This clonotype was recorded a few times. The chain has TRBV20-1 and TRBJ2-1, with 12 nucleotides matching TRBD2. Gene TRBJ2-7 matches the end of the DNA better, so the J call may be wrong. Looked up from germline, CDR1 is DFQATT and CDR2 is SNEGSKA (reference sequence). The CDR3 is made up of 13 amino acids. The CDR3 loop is CSVLAGGADEQYV. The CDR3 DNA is TGCAGTGTACTAGCGGGAGGTGCTGACGAGCAGTACGTC.

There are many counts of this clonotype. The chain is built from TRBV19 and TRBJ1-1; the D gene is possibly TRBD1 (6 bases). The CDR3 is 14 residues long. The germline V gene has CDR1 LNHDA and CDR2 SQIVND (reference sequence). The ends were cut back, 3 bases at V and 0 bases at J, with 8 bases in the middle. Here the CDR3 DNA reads TGTGCCAGTAGTATCGGACAGATGAACACTGAAGCTTTCTTT. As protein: CASSIGQMNTEAFF.

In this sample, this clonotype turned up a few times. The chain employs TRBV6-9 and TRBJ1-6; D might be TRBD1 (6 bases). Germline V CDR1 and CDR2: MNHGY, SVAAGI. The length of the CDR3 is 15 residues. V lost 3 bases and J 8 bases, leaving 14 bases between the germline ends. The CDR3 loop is CASSYSRGSDSPLHF. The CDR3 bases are TGTGCCAGCAGTTACTCCAGGGGAAGTGATTCACCCCTCCACTTT.